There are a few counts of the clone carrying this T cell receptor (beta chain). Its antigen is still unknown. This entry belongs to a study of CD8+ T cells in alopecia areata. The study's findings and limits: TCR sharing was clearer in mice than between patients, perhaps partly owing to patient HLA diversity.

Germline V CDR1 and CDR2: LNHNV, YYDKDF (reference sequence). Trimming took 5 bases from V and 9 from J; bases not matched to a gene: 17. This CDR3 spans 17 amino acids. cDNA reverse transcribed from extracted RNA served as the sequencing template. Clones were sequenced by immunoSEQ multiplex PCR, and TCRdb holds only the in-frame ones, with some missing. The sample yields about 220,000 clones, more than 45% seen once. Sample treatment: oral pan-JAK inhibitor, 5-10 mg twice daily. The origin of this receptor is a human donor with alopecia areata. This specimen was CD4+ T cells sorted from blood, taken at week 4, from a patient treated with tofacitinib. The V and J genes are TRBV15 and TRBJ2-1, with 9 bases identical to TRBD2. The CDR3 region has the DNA TGTGCCACCAGCTCACCCGCGGCGGGGGGGCCGCGGAGTGAGCAGTTCTTC. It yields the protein CATSSPAAGGPRSEQFF.